The present T cell receptor (beta chain) was sequenced within a study of OX40 agonist ivuxolimab in advanced cancers. At the level of the whole study: The costimulatory receptor OX40 (CD134) was targeted by ivuxolimab, a fully human IgG2 agonistic monoclonal antibody. Intravenous ivuxolimab was administered to patients every 2 weeks at six dose levels: 0.01, 0.1, 0.3, 1.5, 3 and 10 mg/kg. Of the 50 to 55 patients in dose escalation, around 19 had hepatocellular carcinoma, some 15 had melanoma, 9 had renal cell carcinoma and 9 had head and neck cancer. In the dose-escalation cohort, around four fifths of patients were male, and the mean age was around 65 years with a range of roughly 23 to 90. Prior anti-PD-1, anti-PD-L1 or anti-CTLA-4 therapy was permitted, and approximately 40% of dose-escalation patients had received checkpoint inhibitors. Three dose-escalation patients achieved partial responses, one with hepatocellular carcinoma and two with cutaneous melanoma. Peripheral TCRbeta sequencing aimed to test whether ivuxolimab altered TCR sequence diversity and caused clonal T-cell expansion. The monotherapy dose-escalation portion (N of about 47 patients) of the phase I ivuxolimab trial is reported in the paper.

To sequence the TCRbeta CDR3 region, genomic DNA was isolated from the sorted cells. TCRbeta CDR3 regions were sequenced using the immunoSEQ Assay. This is the immuneACCESS table as TCRdb keeps it, with only in-frame sequences that have V and J called. A part of the clones is gone; compared with another copy, unresolved V genes explain less than half, and the rest is unexplained. Counted in this sample were 95,000 to 100,000 clones; approximately 83% of them appeared once. Of the sample, roughly 1.5% falls within the top ten clones. General study outcomes and caveats: After ivuxolimab, more expanded clones were found on average in CD8+ T cells than in CD4+ T cells. Antigen specificity was not determined for the clonally expanded peripheral T cells. In the 0.1-3.0 mg/kg groups, partial responders were among the patients with the lowest normalized peripheral clonal expansion, particularly in CD8+ T cells. At doses of 0.1 to 3.0 mg/kg, clonal expansion of both CD4+ and CD8+ blood T cells was observed from baseline to week 6. Low levels of normalized T-cell clonal expansion were also seen in some nonresponding patients.

The trial excluded patients who had a history of autoimmune disease or were on systemic immunosuppression. In every dose cohort, peripheral blood was drawn for TCR sequencing at baseline, cycle 4 day 1, and cycle 7 day 1. The samples were drawn from a first-in-human, open-label, multicenter phase I dose-escalation trial of ivuxolimab. Adults with locally advanced or metastatic melanoma, renal cell, hepatocellular, or head and neck squamous cell carcinoma were enrolled in the trial. CD4+ and CD8+ T cells were sorted separately from peripheral blood before TCR sequencing. From cysteine to phenylalanine, the CDR3 is 14 amino acids long. Of the read, only the CDR3 DNA is kept; its 42 bases are in frame from base 1. According to the germline V gene, CDR1 reads MDHEN and CDR2 reads SYDVKM. V sheds 3 bases and J sheds 2 bases, leaving 10 bases between their ends. This clone was counted a few times. There is no known antigen for this receptor. Base qualities are not at hand, and no much larger clone is one base apart.

This specimen was CD4+ or CD8+ T cells sorted from blood, taken in a trial of the OX40 agonist ivuxolimab. This chain is built from TRBV28 and TRBJ2-5; the best D guess is TRBD2, with 6 bases matching. This clonotype originated in an adult with an advanced solid tumor such as melanoma, head and neck, liver or kidney cancer. The DNA sequence reads TGTGCCAGCAGTTTCGCGGGGTTACAAGAGACCCAGTACTTC. It encodes CASSFAGLQETQYF. The CDR3, completed at both ends by the reference TRBV28 and TRBJ2-5 genes, gives the full variable domain DVKVTQSSRYLVKRTGEKVFLECVQDMDHENMFWYRQDPGLGLRLIYFSYDVKMKEKGDIPEGYSVSREKKERFSLILESASTNQTSMYLCASSFAGLQETQYFGPGTRLLVL.